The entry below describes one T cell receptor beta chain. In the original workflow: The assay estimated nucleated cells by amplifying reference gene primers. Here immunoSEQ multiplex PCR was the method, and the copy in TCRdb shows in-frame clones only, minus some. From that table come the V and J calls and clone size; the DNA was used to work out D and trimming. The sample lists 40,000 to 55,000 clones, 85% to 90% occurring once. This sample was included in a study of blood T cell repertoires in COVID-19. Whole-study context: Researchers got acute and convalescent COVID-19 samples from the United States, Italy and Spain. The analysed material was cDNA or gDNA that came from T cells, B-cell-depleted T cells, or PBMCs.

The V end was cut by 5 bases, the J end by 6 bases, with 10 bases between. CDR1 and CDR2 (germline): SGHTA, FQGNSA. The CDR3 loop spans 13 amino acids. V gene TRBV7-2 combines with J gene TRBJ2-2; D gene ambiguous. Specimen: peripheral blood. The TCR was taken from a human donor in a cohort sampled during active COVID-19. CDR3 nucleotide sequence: TGTGCCAGCAGCCCCGTGGGCCCCGGGGAGCTGTTTTTT. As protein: CASSPVGPGELFF. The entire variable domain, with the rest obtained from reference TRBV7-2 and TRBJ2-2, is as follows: GAGVSQSPSNKVTEKGKDVELRCDPISGHTALYWYRQSLGQGLEFLIYFQGNSAPDKSGLPSDRFSAERTGGSVSTLTIQRTQQEDSAVYLCASSPVGPGELFFGEGSRLTVL.